This TCR beta chain was captured in a study of OX40 agonist ivuxolimab in advanced cancers. On the study more broadly: Given to patients was ivuxolimab, an agonistic anti-OX40 (CD134) antibody. Study outcomes and limitations: The study did not work out the antigen specificity of the expanded peripheral T cells.

Per germline, CDR1 MNHEY and CDR2 SMNVEV (reference sequence). V lost 5 bases to trimming and J lost 9 bases; unmatched junction nucleotides: 7. The CDR3 has 14 residues. Some clones are missing from TCRdb's copy, which holds only in-frame ones; the method was immunoSEQ multiplex PCR. The repertoire holds over 95,000 clones, with just under 85% as singletons. This clone was observed a few times. Its target is not known. Here the sequenced sample was CD4+ or CD8+ T cells sorted from blood, taken in a trial of the OX40 agonist ivuxolimab. This TCR derives from an adult with an advanced solid tumor such as melanoma, head and neck, liver or kidney cancer. This chain links TRBV27 with TRBJ1-4, with 9 bases matching TRBD1. The DNA of the CDR3 is TGTGCCAGCAGTACCGGGACAGGGAGACAAAAACTGTTTTTT. Residues: CASSTGTGRQKLFF.